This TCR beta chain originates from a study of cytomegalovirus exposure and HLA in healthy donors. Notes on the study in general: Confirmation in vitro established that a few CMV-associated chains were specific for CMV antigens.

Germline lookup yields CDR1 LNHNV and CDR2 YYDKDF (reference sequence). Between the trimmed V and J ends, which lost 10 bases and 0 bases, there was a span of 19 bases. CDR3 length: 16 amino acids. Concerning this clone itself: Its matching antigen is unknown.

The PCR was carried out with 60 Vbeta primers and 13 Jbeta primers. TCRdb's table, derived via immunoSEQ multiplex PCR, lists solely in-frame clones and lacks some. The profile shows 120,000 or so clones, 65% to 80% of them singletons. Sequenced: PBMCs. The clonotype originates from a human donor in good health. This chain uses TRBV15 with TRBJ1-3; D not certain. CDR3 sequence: CAIEILTPVSGNTIYF. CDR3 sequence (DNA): TGTGCCATCGAAATCCTGACTCCTGTCTCTGGAAACACCATATATTTT.